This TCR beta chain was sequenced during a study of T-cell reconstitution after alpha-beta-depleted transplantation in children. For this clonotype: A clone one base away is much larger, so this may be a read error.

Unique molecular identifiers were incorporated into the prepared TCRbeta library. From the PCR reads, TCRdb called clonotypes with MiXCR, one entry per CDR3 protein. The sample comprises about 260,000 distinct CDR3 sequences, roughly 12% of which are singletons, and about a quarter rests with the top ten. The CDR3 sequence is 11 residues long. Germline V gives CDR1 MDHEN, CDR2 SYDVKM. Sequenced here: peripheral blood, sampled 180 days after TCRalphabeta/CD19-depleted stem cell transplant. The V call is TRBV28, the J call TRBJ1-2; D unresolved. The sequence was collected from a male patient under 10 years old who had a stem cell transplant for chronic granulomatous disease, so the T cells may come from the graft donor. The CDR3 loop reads CASDGNYGDTF. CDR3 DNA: TGTGCCAGCGATGGGAACTATGGCGACACCTTC.